A single sample gave rise to the 11 T cell receptor beta chains below, sequenced in a study of cytomegalovirus exposure and HLA in healthy donors. Clones were sequenced by immunoSEQ multiplex PCR, and TCRdb holds only the in-frame ones, with some missing. The sample has 90,000 to 150,000 clones, approximately 87% seen once. Sequencing used PBMCs. All receptors derive from a woman aged 18-30 years in good health and CMV-seropositive.

The CDR3 loop is CASSLVSGRQSYEQYF. CDR3 nucleotides: TGTGCCAGCAGCTTAGTTAGCGGGAGGCAATCCTACGAGCAGTACTTC. The chain has TRBV7-2 and TRBJ2-7, with 10 bases aligning to TRBD2. V dropped 1 base and J dropped 1; count of bases not matched to a gene: 4. This CDR3 has 16 amino acids. Germline-derived CDR1 and CDR2 are SGHTA and FQGNSA.

The chain links TRBV5-6 to TRBJ1-2; D is unresolved. The CDR3 is 11 residues long. Germline CDR1 reads SGHDT; CDR2 reads YYEEEE. Trimming removed 3 bases at V and 4 bases at J, with 4 bases between. CDR3 in DNA: TGTGCCAGCAGCTCGAGCTATGGCTACACCTTC. Translation gives CASSSSYGYTF.

V and J are TRBV5-1 and TRBJ2-1, with D tentatively TRBD2 (5 bases). CDR3 length: 13 residues. Germline V gene data show CDR1 as SGHRS and CDR2 as YFSETQ. The V end lost 1 base, the J end lost 6 bases, and 8 bases lay between the germline ends. As DNA, the CDR3 is TGCGCCAGCAGCTTGATCCGGGGCAATGAGCAGTTCTTC. It is translated as CASSLIRGNEQFF.

The chain carries TRBV7-9 and TRBJ1-5; the D gene is possibly TRBD1 (6 bases). The CDR3 runs to 16 residues. Trimming removed 1 base at V and 1 base at J, with 11 bases between. Germline-derived CDR1 and CDR2 are SEHNR and FQNEAQ (reference sequence). CDR3: CASSLGKTGSNQPQHF. The CDR3 coding sequence is TGTGCCAGCAGCTTAGGTAAAACAGGGAGCAATCAGCCCCAGCATTTT.

The gene calls are TRBV29-1 and TRBJ1-1; D remains unclear. Germline CDR1 is SQVTM and CDR2 is ANQGSEA. The CDR3 is 11 amino acids. V was clipped by 3 bases and J by 6 bases, with 8 bases between them. The CDR3 DNA reads as TGCAGCGTTGACTCAGGCCCTGAAGCTTTCTTT. It is translated as CSVDSGPEAFF. Using reference TRBV29-1 and TRBJ1-1 for the parts outside the CDR3, the full variable domain is SAVISQKPSRDICQRGTSLTIQCQVDSQVTMMFWYRQQPGQSLTLIATANQGSEATYESGFVIDKFPISRPNLTFSTLTVSNMSPEDSSIYLCSVDSGPEAFFGQGTRLTVV.

This rearrangement joins TRBV30 to TRBJ2-2; D is possibly TRBD2 (6 bases). This CDR3 has 14 amino acids. Trimming took 3 bases from V and 6 from J, leaving 14 bases between them. Germline assignment: CDR1 GTSNPN and CDR2 SVGIG (reference sequence). This chain's CDR3 is CAWRSRRGSGELFF. The CDR3 DNA is TGTGCCTGGAGAAGTCGGAGGGGTTCCGGGGAGCTGTTTTTT.

A single count supports this clone. The chain recombines TRBV11-2 with TRBJ1-2; 8 bases match TRBD1. Germline V lookup: CDR1 SGHAT, CDR2 FQNNGV. The trim removed 7 bases at V and 7 bases at J, leaving 8 bases unmatched. CDR3 length: 13 amino acids. In nucleotides, the CDR3 is TGTGCCAGCACCCTCAGGGGGCACGGTGGCTACACCTTC. Translated, it gives CASTLRGHGGYTF. Full variable domain (rest looked up from reference TRBV11-2 and TRBJ1-2): EAGVAQSPRYKIIEKRQSVAFWCNPISGHATLYWYQQILGQGPKLLIQFQNNGVVDDSQLPKDRFSAERLKGVDSTLKIQPAKLEDSAVYLCASTLRGHGGYTFGSGTRLTVV.

The rearrangement joins TRBV6-5 to TRBJ2-1; 7 bases fit TRBD1. With V trimmed by 6 bases and J by 1 base, 3 bases remained unmatched. Germline CDR1 and CDR2: MNHEY and SVGAGI. The CDR3 length is 14 residues. CDR3 in DNA: TGTGCCAGCAGCCCCAGGGGGTCCTACAATGAGCAGTTCTTC. It specifies CASSPRGSYNEQFF.

This chain uses TRBV19 with TRBJ2-7; D unresolved. V lost 1 base to trimming and J lost 3 bases, with 10 bases between them. Per germline, CDR1 LNHDA and CDR2 SQIVND (reference sequence). CDR3 length: 14 amino acids. CDR3 DNA: TGTGCCAGTAGTATAGCGGGTTCGGACTACGAGCAGTACTTC. It codes for CASSIAGSDYEQYF.

V usage is TRBV18 and J usage is TRBJ1-4; 7 bases align to TRBD1. J gave up 8 bases and V 5 bases, and 2 bases lay outside the gene matches. The CDR3 runs to 12 residues. Germline lookup yields CDR1 KGHSH and CDR2 LQKENI. The CDR3 sequence is CASSKDREKLFF. CDR3 DNA sequence: TGTGCCAGCTCAAAGGACAGGGAAAAACTGTTTTTT.

This rearrangement joins TRBV19 to TRBJ2-5; D may be TRBD2 (6 bases). Trimming cost V 7 bases and J 2 bases, with 20 bases left between them. The CDR3 loop spans 16 amino acids. CDR1 and CDR2 (germline): LNHDA, SQIVND (reference sequence). The CDR3: CASTPRGGVWQETQYF. The CDR3 nucleotides read TGTGCCAGTACCCCCAGAGGAGGGGTTTGGCAAGAGACCCAGTACTTC. Drawing the rest from reference TRBV19 and TRBJ2-5, the complete variable domain is DGGITQSPKYLFRKEGQNVTLSCEQNLNHDAMYWYRQDPGQGLRLIYYSQIVNDFQKGDIAEGYSVSREKKESFPLTVTSAQKNPTAFYLCASTPRGGVWQETQYFGPGTRLLVL.